This T cell receptor beta chain was recovered during a study of cytomegalovirus exposure and HLA in healthy donors. Germline CDR1 is LGHNA and CDR2 is YSLEER. The CDR3 length is 14 residues. V shed 0 bases and J shed 4 bases, with 6 bases lying between them. Study-level findings and limits: Later on, an analysis showed TCR association rates differing by HLA locus, with DRB1 the most and HLA-C the fewest. In an earlier analysis, about 90% or about 30%: the productive usage of most TCR beta V segments. The HLA-A and HLA-B alleles of most subjects were reportedly predicted accurately from TCR beta sequences.

Comment on this clone: The antigen is undetermined.

Healthy bone marrow donors made up the donors. In the PCR, 60 Vbeta and 13 Jbeta primers were used. Measured with immunoSEQ multiplex PCR; TCRdb has only the in-frame clones, and not every one. The table records approximately 140,000 clones, 70% to 80% of them present only once. This chain joins TRBV4-3 and TRBJ2-2, with D maybe TRBD1 (5 bases). The sequence derives from a male donor in good health and CMV-seronegative. The material sequenced was PBMCs. The CDR3 bases are TGCGCCAGCAGCCAAGACAGGGTCACCGGGGAGCTGTTTTTT. It translates to CASSQDRVTGELFF.